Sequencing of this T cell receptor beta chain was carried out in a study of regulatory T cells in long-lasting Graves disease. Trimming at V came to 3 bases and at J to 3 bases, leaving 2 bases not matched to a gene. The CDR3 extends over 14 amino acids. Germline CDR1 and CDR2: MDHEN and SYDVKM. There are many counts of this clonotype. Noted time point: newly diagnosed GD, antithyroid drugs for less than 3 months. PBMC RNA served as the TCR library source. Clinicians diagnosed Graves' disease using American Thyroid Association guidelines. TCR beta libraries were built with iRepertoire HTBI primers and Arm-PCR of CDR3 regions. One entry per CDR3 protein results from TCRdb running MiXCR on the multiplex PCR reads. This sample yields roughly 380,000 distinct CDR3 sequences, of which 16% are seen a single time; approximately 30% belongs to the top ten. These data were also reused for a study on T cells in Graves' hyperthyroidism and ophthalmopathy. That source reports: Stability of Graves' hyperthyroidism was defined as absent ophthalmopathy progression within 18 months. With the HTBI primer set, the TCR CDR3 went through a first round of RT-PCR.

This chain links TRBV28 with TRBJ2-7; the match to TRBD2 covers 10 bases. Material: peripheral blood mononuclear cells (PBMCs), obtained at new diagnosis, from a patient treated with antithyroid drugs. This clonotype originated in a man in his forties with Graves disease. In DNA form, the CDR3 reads TGTGCCAGCAGTTTTAGCGGGGGGAACTACGAGCAGTACTTC. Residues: CASSFSGGNYEQYF.